A single sample gave rise to the 19 T cell receptor beta chains below, sequenced in a study of beta chain features in type 1 diabetes. The investigators reverse transcribed all of the isolated RNA, so they sequenced expressed TCRB transcripts. TCRdb keeps only in-frame clones here, not all; method: immunoSEQ multiplex PCR. The data show almost 350,000 clones, approximately 8% seen once. Sequenced: central memory CD4+ T cells from blood. Receptor source: a woman in her late teens or twenties in good health.

A few counts support this clone. The chain is built from TRBV7-8 and TRBJ2-5; the match to TRBD1 covers 7 bases. This CDR3 comprises 15 residues. The J segment lost 6 bases and the V segment lost 5 bases, leaving 12 bases of the junction unmatched. Germline CDR1 is SGHVS and CDR2 is FQNEAQ. As DNA, the CDR3 is TGTGCCAGCAGCGGCACCCGGACAGGCCGAAAGACCCAGTACTTC. Amino acid sequence: CASSGTRTGRKTQYF. Drawing the rest from reference TRBV7-8 and TRBJ2-5, the complete variable domain is GAGVSQSPRYKVAKRGQDVALRCDPISGHVSLFWYQQALGQGPEFLTYFQNEAQLDKSGLPSDRFFAERPEGSVSTLKIQRTQQEDSAVYLCASSGTRTGRKTQYFGPGTRLLVL.

This clone was recorded many times. The rearrangement joins TRBV11-2 to TRBJ2-5; the match to TRBD1 covers 9 bases. V lost 4 bases, J lost 7 bases, and 10 bases stayed unmatched. Germline-derived CDR1 and CDR2 are SGHAT and FQNNGV. This CDR3 comprises 15 residues. The CDR3 loop reads CASSSGGTGMVTQYF. The CDR3 DNA follows: TGTGCCAGCAGCTCGGGTGGGACAGGGATGGTGACCCAGTACTTC.

This clone came up a few times. The chain is built from TRBV7-2 and TRBJ1-5, with D uncertain. Trimming pared 1 base from V and 8 bases from J, leaving 15 bases between. Looked up from germline, CDR1 is SGHTA and CDR2 is FQGNSA. This CDR3 spans 15 amino acids. CDR3 residues: CASSLGEARTEPQHF. CDR3 DNA: TGTGCCAGCAGCTTAGGGGAGGCCCGGACGGAGCCCCAGCATTTT.

This clone was observed many times. This chain uses TRBV2 with TRBJ2-7; TRBD1 agrees at 7 bases. The V gene end was trimmed by 7 bases and the J gene end by 6 bases; junction bases not matched to a gene: 3. CDR1 SNHLY and CDR2 FYNNEI come from the germline V gene. This CDR3 spans 11 amino acids. CDR3 residues: CASTTGPEQYF. For the CDR3, the DNA is TGTGCCAGCACGACAGGGCCCGAGCAGTACTTC. Filled out from reference TRBV2 and TRBJ2-7, the complete variable domain reads EPEVTQTPSHQVTQMGQEVILRCVPISNHLYFYWYRQILGQKVEFLVSFYNNEISEKSEIFDDQFSVERPDGSNFTLKIRSTKLEDSAMYFCASTTGPEQYFGPGTRLTVT.

This clone has only a few counts. CDR3 sequence (DNA): TGCGCCAGCAGCTTGGCCGGGGGCAGAACCTACGAGCAGTACTTC. Translated, it gives CASSLAGGRTYEQYF. The chain is built from TRBV5-1 and TRBJ2-7; tentatively, D is TRBD1 or TRBD2 (6 bases each). Germline CDR1 is SGHRS and CDR2 is YFSETQ. The length of the CDR3 is 15 residues. Trimming cost V 0 bases and J 2 bases, with 12 bases left between them.

The chain joins TRBV5-6 to TRBJ2-1, with 10 positions matching TRBD2. The CDR3 contains 17 residues. The germline gives CDR1 SGHDT, CDR2 YYEEEE. The junction had 11 bases not matched to a gene; V was cut back by 2 bases and J by 6 bases. This CDR3 is CASSFGYGASGSNEQFF. CDR3 nucleotides: TGTGCCAGCAGCTTTGGGTATGGGGCTAGCGGGAGCAATGAGCAGTTCTTC.

The V call is TRBV11-2, the J call TRBJ2-2, with 9 bases lining up with TRBD2. Looked up from germline, CDR1 is SGHAT and CDR2 is FQNNGV. This CDR3 comprises 17 residues. V lost 5 bases to trimming and J lost 6 bases; unmatched junction nucleotides: 13. The CDR3 DNA reads as TGTGCCAGCAGCGCTCCCACCAGCGGGAGGATGCCCGGGGAGCTGTTTTTT. Protein product: CASSAPTSGRMPGELFF.

Comments on this clone: The identical CDR3 is also encoded by other nucleotide sequences in the sample. V and J are TRBV18 and TRBJ2-7; TRBD2 might be the D (6 bases). Germline-derived CDR1 and CDR2 are KGHSH and LQKENI. The CDR3 spans 13 residues. Trimming left V 3 bases short and J 6 bases short, with 12 bases between. The CDR3 region is CASSPSGPSEQYF. CDR3 nucleotides: TGTGCCAGCTCACCGAGCGGGCCCAGCGAGCAGTACTTC.

There are many counts of this clone. The chain links TRBV5-6 to TRBJ1-2, with 11 bases that match TRBD1. The V gene's germline CDR1 is SGHDT and CDR2 YYEEEE. The CDR3 spans 17 residues. J gave up 6 bases and V 3 bases, and 13 bases lay outside the gene matches. CDR3 coding DNA: TGTGCCAGCAGCTACCTTCGGACAGGGGGCCCCTCGAATGGCTACACCTTC. Protein sequence: CASSYLRTGGPSNGYTF.

This chain joins TRBV18 and TRBJ2-7; tentatively, D is TRBD2 (5 bases). The CDR3 is 15 amino acids. Trimming took 2 bases from V and 0 from J, leaving 11 bases between them. Germline loops: CDR1 KGHSH, CDR2 LQKENI. In nucleotides, the CDR3 is TGTGCCAGCTCACCAATAAGCGGCAGCTCCTACGAGCAGTACTTC. It is translated as CASSPISGSSYEQYF.

The V call is TRBV14, the J call TRBJ1-1; perhaps TRBD1 as D (5 bases). From germline, CDR1 is SGHDN and CDR2 FVKESK. Deletions cut 4 bases from V and 3 bases from J, with 18 bases between. This CDR3 has 16 residues. DNA of the CDR3: TGTGCCAGCAGCCCCTTCTGGGGCCTGGAGTACACTGAAGCTTTCTTT. It translates to CASSPFWGLEYTEAFF.

This clone was counted a single time. This chain uses TRBV7-8 with TRBJ2-5; 11 nucleotides match TRBD1. CDR1 and CDR2 from the germline V gene are SGHVS and FQNEAQ. The ends lost 5 bases at V and 7 bases at J; junction bases unmatched: 12. CDR3 length: 16 amino acids. The CDR3 DNA reads as TGTGCCAGCAGCCCAACTTCCGGGACAGGGGGGACGACCCAGTACTTC. This codes for CASSPTSGTGGTTQYF.

This clone showed up just a few times. The chain carries TRBV27 and TRBJ2-5; D perhaps matches TRBD2 (5 bases). The CDR3 covers 13 residues. V was clipped by 5 bases and J by 7 bases, with 14 bases between them. Germline V CDR1 and CDR2: MNHEY, SMNVEV (reference sequence). CDR3 in DNA: TGTGCCAGCAGTCCGGATAGTCGGGGGACCCAGTACTTC. As protein: CASSPDSRGTQYF.

The chain joins TRBV6-6 to TRBJ2-1; a possible D gene is TRBD2 (5 bases). This CDR3 is built from 14 residues. Trimming pared 7 bases from V and 8 bases from J, leaving 18 bases between. In germline, CDR1 is MNHNY, CDR2 SVGAGI (reference sequence). The CDR3 bases are TGTGCCAGCACGCACGCAACAGAGGGTTATGAGCAGTTCTTC. This encodes CASTHATEGYEQFF.

The rearrangement links TRBV6-5 to TRBJ1-5; D gene uncertain. The CDR3 has 15 residues. Germline V gene lookup returns CDR1 MNHEY and CDR2 SVGAGI. V was trimmed by 0 bases and J by 7 bases, leaving 13 bases between them. This CDR3 reads CASSYSMAAIQPQHF. CDR3 coding DNA: TGTGCCAGCAGTTACTCGATGGCAGCAATACAGCCCCAGCATTTT.

This clone has only a few counts. The chain uses TRBV29-1 and TRBJ2-3, with TRBD1 matching over 7 bases. V lost 6 bases, J lost 1 base, and 7 bases stayed unmatched. Germline V CDR1 and CDR2: SQVTM, ANQGSEA. The CDR3 contains 14 residues. CDR3 DNA sequence: TGCAGCGTGCCGACAGGGCCGGGCACAGATACGCAGTATTTT. It yields the protein CSVPTGPGTDTQYF.

This clone was observed a few times. CDR3 protein: CASSFDRANTEAFF. Here the CDR3 DNA reads TGTGCCAGCAGTTTCGACAGGGCGAACACTGAAGCTTTCTTT. The genes are TRBV6-5 and TRBJ1-1, with 7 bases matching TRBD1. The CDR3 has 14 amino acids. After removal of 4 bases from V and 1 base from J, the junction contained 3 bases not matched to a gene. Germline V gene data show CDR1 as MNHEY and CDR2 as SVGAGI.

The sample holds a few counts of this clone. The V call is TRBV7-9, the J call TRBJ2-3, with D perhaps matching TRBD2 (6 bases). Trimming pared 7 bases from V and 3 bases from J, leaving 20 bases between. The germline gives CDR1 SEHNR, CDR2 FQNEAQ (reference sequence). The CDR3 has 16 amino acids. The CDR3 spells CASTPGVGATTDTQYF. The DNA of the CDR3 is TGTGCCAGCACCCCGGGGGTTGGGGCCACGACAGATACGCAGTATTTT. Supplemented by reference TRBV7-9 and TRBJ2-3, the full variable domain reads DTGVSQNPRHKITKRGQNVTFRCDPISEHNRLYWYRQTLGQGPEFLTYFQNEAQLEKSRLLSDRFSAERPKGSFSTLEIQRTEQGDSAMYLCASTPGVGATTDTQYFGPGTRLTVL.

The chain combines TRBV6-1 with TRBJ1-2; maybe TRBD1 (6 bases). V was pared by 6 bases and J by 6 bases, with 14 bases between. The V gene's germline CDR1 is MNHNS and CDR2 SASEGT. This CDR3 spans 13 amino acids. The CDR3, as DNA: TGTGCCAGCAGAACAGGGTTGGTCGATGGCTACACCTTC. This sequence encodes CASRTGLVDGYTF.